This entry lists 32 T cell receptor beta chains sequenced from one sample in a study of T cell repertoires in cytomegalovirus infection. MiXCR, run by TCRdb on the reads, gives a single entry per CDR3 protein. There are under 350,000 distinct CDR3 sequences in the sample; less than 25% occur only once, and under 25% lies in the top ten. These receptors have no known antigen. The sequenced sample was cultured PBMCs, obtained from culture after CMV antigen stimulation. The receptors were sampled from a human donor in good health (CMV status not recorded). Some clones in this sample may be carry-over from other donors' samples.

The V gene is TRBV4-3, the J gene TRBJ1-1; D is unresolved. The CDR3 sequence is 14 residues long. V lost 3 bases to trimming and J lost 4 bases, with 12 bases between them. Per germline, CDR1 LGHNA and CDR2 YSLEER. CDR3: CASSHIQWGTEAFF. The CDR3 nucleotides read TGCGCCAGCAGCCATATACAGTGGGGCACTGAAGCTTTCTTT.

The chain has TRBV27 and TRBJ1-5, with D maybe TRBD1 (5 bases). Germline CDR1 is MNHEY and CDR2 is SMNVEV (reference sequence). The CDR3 consists of 13 residues. V gave up 6 bases and J gave up 7 bases, with 13 bases separating them. This CDR3 reads CASSPRVRQPQHF. In nucleotides, the CDR3 is TGTGCCAGCAGCCCCAGGGTGCGCCAGCCCCAGCATTTT.

V and J are TRBV30 and TRBJ2-3; D is possibly TRBD1 or TRBD2 (5 bases each). The V gene's germline CDR1 is GTSNPN and CDR2 SVGIG (reference sequence). The CDR3 spans 14 residues. The V end lost 6 bases, the J end lost 2 bases, and 15 bases lay between the germline ends. CDR3 loop: CACPRGGHTDTQYF. The CDR3 DNA reads TGTGCCTGCCCCCGGGGCGGACACACAGATACGCAGTATTTT.

This clonotype was observed a few times. The chain couples TRBV14 to TRBJ2-1; D perhaps matches TRBD1 (6 bases). The length of the CDR3 is 15 residues. V lost 5 bases and J 7 bases, leaving 18 bases between the germline ends. Per germline, CDR1 SGHDN and CDR2 FVKESK. CDR3 nucleotides: TGTGCCAGCAGCTCAAGGACGACAGGCAGTAATGAGCAGTTCTTC. This gives the protein CASSSRTTGSNEQFF.

V and J are TRBV7-6 and TRBJ2-2; unclear D gene. Trimming pared 5 bases from V and 6 bases from J, leaving 16 bases between. Germline CDR1 SGHVS, CDR2 FNYEAQ. The CDR3 has 15 amino acids. Here the CDR3 reads CASSPRWSGPGELFF. DNA of the CDR3: TGTGCCAGCAGCCCCCGGTGGTCTGGACCCGGGGAGCTGTTTTTT.

This clonotype was detected a few times. Germline is not matched at one junction end, which may reflect a read error. The rearrangement joins TRBV7-6 to TRBJ2-5, with 10 bases aligning to TRBD1. The CDR3 runs 15 residues. Germline CDR1 is SGHVS and CDR2 is FNYEAQ. The CDR3 DNA is TGTGCTAGCAGCCTGGACAGGGGGGTTGGAGAGACCCAGTACTTC. Its protein is CASSLDRGVGETQYF.

The chain recombines TRBV15 with TRBJ2-5; D may be TRBD2 (5 bases). V was trimmed by 0 bases and J by 3 bases, leaving 14 bases between them. Per the germline V gene, CDR1 is LNHNV and CDR2 is YYDKDF (reference sequence). The CDR3 extends over 16 amino acids. This chain's CDR3 is CATSRDRAGRKETQYF. The CDR3 DNA sequence: TGTGCCACCAGCAGAGATCGCGCGGGCAGAAAAGAGACCCAGTACTTC.

This clonotype came up many times. The CDR3 coding sequence is TGTGCCAGCAGTTACTCGGTTCGCGGGACTCTGCCCCAGTACTTC. This sequence encodes CASSYSVRGTLPQYF. The rearrangement links TRBV6-5 to TRBJ2-5; TRBD2 is a possible D gene (6 bases). Per germline, CDR1 MNHEY and CDR2 SVGAGI. The V gene lost 0 bases and the J gene lost 9 bases, with 17 bases spanning the gap. The CDR3 is 15 amino acids.

The table lists this clonotype with many counts. V usage is TRBV7-2 and J usage is TRBJ2-6, with D unresolved. CDR3 length equals 14 residues. Trimming left V 4 bases short and J 2 bases short, with 6 bases between. Germline CDR1 reads SGHTA; CDR2 reads FQGNSA. As DNA, the CDR3 is TGTGCCAGCAGCTCCCCGGCTGGGGCCAACGTCCTGACTTTC. This codes for CASSSPAGANVLTF.

This clonotype showed up many times. The chain has TRBV7-2 and TRBJ1-3; D not certain. Per germline, CDR1 SGHTA and CDR2 FQGNSA. V dropped 0 bases and J dropped 4 bases, with 13 bases sitting between them. The CDR3 consists of 16 residues. CDR3 DNA: TGTGCCAGCAGCTTAGCTCGGGCCGCGCAAGGAAACACCATATATTTT. Translating it yields CASSLARAAQGNTIYF.

By sample share, this clonotype is medium-sized. J is TRBJ2-5 and V is TRBV7-2; D not certain. The CDR3 runs 12 residues. From germline, CDR1 is SGHTA and CDR2 FQGNSA. Trimming took 3 bases from V and 2 from J, leaving 4 bases between them. The CDR3 region has the DNA TGTGCCAGCAGCTTTGCACAAGAGACCCAGTACTTC. It codes for CASSFAQETQYF.

The J gene is TRBJ1-2, the V gene TRBV24-1; D remains ambiguous. The V and J ends lost 0 bases and 8 bases respectively, with 9 bases between them. The CDR3 loop spans 13 amino acids. Per germline, CDR1 KGHDR and CDR2 SFDVKD. In DNA, the CDR3 is TGTGCCACCAGTGATTTGACGGAAGGAGGCTACACCTTC. It codes for CATSDLTEGGYTF.

This clonotype occurred a few times. The gene calls are TRBV6-6 and TRBJ2-5; TRBD2 matches 7 bases. The V gene's germline CDR1 is MNHNY and CDR2 SVGAGI (reference sequence). The CDR3 is 14 residues long. The junction had 5 bases not matched to a gene; V was cut back by 2 bases and J by 5 bases. CDR3 coding DNA: TGTGCCAGCAGTTACAACGGGGGAGGGGAGACCCAGTACTTC. Translated: CASSYNGGGETQYF.

This clonotype was seen ten or more times. The chain recombines TRBV7-8 with TRBJ2-3, with D possibly being TRBD1 or TRBD2 (5 bases each). The CDR3 sequence is 15 residues long. Germline CDR1 reads SGHVS; CDR2 reads FQNEAQ. V shed 6 bases and J shed 0 bases, with 13 bases lying between them. Here the CDR3 reads CASRLVGASTDTQYF. In DNA, the CDR3 is TGTGCCAGCAGGCTCGTCGGGGCGAGCACAGATACGCAGTATTTT. Variable domain in full (rest from reference TRBV7-8 and TRBJ2-3): GAGVSQSPRYKVAKRGQDVALRCDPISGHVSLFWYQQALGQGPEFLTYFQNEAQLDKSGLPSDRFFAERPEGSVSTLKIQRTQQEDSAVYLCASRLVGASTDTQYFGPGTRLTVL.

Ten or more counts support this clonotype. The rearrangement links TRBV12-3 or TRBV12-4 to TRBJ2-2; 9 positions agree with TRBD2. The CDR3 covers 17 residues. With V trimmed by 7 bases and J by 2 bases, 11 bases remained unmatched. The CDR3 sequence: CASTLRIAGVNTGELFF. As DNA, the CDR3 is TGTGCCAGCACCCTCCGGATAGCGGGAGTTAACACCGGGGAGCTGTTTTTT.

The CDR3, as DNA: TGCGCCAGCAGCCAAAACCAGGACCCAGTGTTTCTCGCTTTCTTT. This encodes CASSQNQDPVFLAFF. The chain recombines TRBV4-1 with TRBJ1-1; D is unresolved. Germline V CDR1 and CDR2: MGHRA, YSYEKL. Trimming stripped 2 bases from V and 11 bases from J, with 21 bases between. CDR3 length equals 15 residues.

V usage is TRBV27 and J usage is TRBJ1-5; possibly TRBD1 for D (6 bases). The ends were cut back, 8 bases at V and 3 bases at J, with 17 bases in the middle. CDR3 length equals 15 residues. Germline-derived CDR1 and CDR2 are MNHEY and SMNVEV (reference sequence). The DNA for the CDR3 is TGTGCCAGCCGACCCGACAGGTTGTCCAATCAGCCCCAGCATTTT. This translates into CASRPDRLSNQPQHF.

V usage is TRBV24-1 and J usage is TRBJ1-1; D is undetermined. Deletions cut 3 bases from V and 8 bases from J, with 12 bases between. Germline loops: CDR1 KGHDR, CDR2 SFDVKD. The CDR3 loop spans 13 amino acids. The CDR3 bases are TGTGCCACCAGTGATCGCGCATCCCCAGAAGCTTTCTTT. As protein: CATSDRASPEAFF.

This clonotype was observed at least ten times. The chain combines TRBV4-3 with TRBJ2-7, with 10 bases that match TRBD2. The CDR3 sequence is 14 residues long. Germline assignment: CDR1 LGHNA and CDR2 YSLEER. Unmatched junction bases numbered 5, after V lost 2 bases and J lost 7 bases. CDR3 loop: CASSQLAGVGEQYF. CDR3 nucleotides: TGCGCCAGCAGCCAACTAGCGGGAGTGGGGGAGCAGTACTTC.

This clonotype was detected many times. The chain links TRBV7-6 to TRBJ2-1, with no clear D. Trimming stripped 5 bases from V and 7 bases from J, with 6 bases between. The CDR3 runs 11 residues. CDR1 SGHVS and CDR2 FNYEAQ come from the germline V gene. CDR3 nucleotide sequence: TGTGCCAGCAGCGTCGAGAATGAGCAGTTCTTC. It yields the protein CASSVENEQFF.

This clonotype was seen a few times. V gene TRBV27 combines with J gene TRBJ2-7, with no clear D. CDR1 is MNHEY, CDR2 SMNVEV, per germline (reference sequence). The CDR3 totals 12 residues. Trimming removed 7 bases at V and 3 bases at J, with 10 bases between. The CDR3 sequence is CASTSPHYEQYF. CDR3 coding DNA: TGTGCCAGCACCTCTCCTCACTACGAGCAGTACTTC.

This clonotype was observed a single time. V is TRBV4-2 and J is TRBJ1-2; the D is unclear. In germline, CDR1 is LGHNA, CDR2 YNFKEQ. The CDR3 has 14 amino acids. V dropped 0 bases and J dropped 0 bases, with 5 bases sitting between them. The CDR3 protein is CASSQEWPNYGYTF. CDR3 in DNA: TGTGCCAGCAGCCAAGAGTGGCCTAACTATGGCTACACCTTC.

The chain links TRBV14 to TRBJ2-7; D may match TRBD1 or TRBD2 (5 bases each). The CDR3 loop spans 14 amino acids. V lost 3 bases, J lost 3 bases, and 12 bases lay in between. CDR1 and CDR2 from the germline V gene are SGHDN and FVKESK. The CDR3 sequence: CASSQGRQNYEQYF. In DNA, the CDR3 is TGTGCCAGCAGCCAGGGACGGCAGAACTACGAGCAGTACTTC.

V and J are TRBV10-2 and TRBJ1-2; D possibly corresponds to TRBD1 (6 bases). From germline, CDR1 is WSHSY and CDR2 SAAADI. The CDR3 extends over 13 amino acids. With 6 bases removed from V and 10 bases from J, the gap between germline ends came to 18 bases. In DNA form, the CDR3 reads TGCGCCAGCAGCGAGGACAGACTTACTCACTACACCTTC. Translation gives CASSEDRLTHYTF.

In this sample, this clonotype turned up a few times. The gene calls are TRBV4-1 and TRBJ2-2, with unresolved D. Germline CDR1 is MGHRA and CDR2 is YSYEKL. Trimming removed 1 base from V and 1 base from J, with 4 bases in between. The CDR3 extends over 14 amino acids. CDR3: CASSQARNTGELFF. The CDR3 bases are TGCGCCAGCAGCCAAGCGAGGAACACCGGGGAGCTGTTTTTT.

This clonotype was detected a few times. The J gene is TRBJ2-7, the V gene TRBV9; the D call may be TRBD1 or TRBD2 (5 bases each). Trimming removed 0 bases from V and 0 bases from J, with 7 bases in between. The CDR3 is 14 amino acids. Looked up from germline, CDR1 is SGDLS and CDR2 is YYNGEE. CDR3 in DNA: TGTGCCAGCAGCGTAGGGGGGAGCTCCTACGAGCAGTACTTC. It translates to CASSVGGSSYEQYF.

This clonotype was picked up many times. This rearrangement joins TRBV7-2 to TRBJ2-5; 7 bases match TRBD1. CDR1 SGHTA and CDR2 FQGNSA come from the germline V gene. J gave up 2 bases and V 6 bases, and 6 bases lay outside the gene matches. CDR3 length: 14 amino acids. DNA of the CDR3: TGTGCCAGCAGACCTTCCAGGGGGCAAGAGACCCAGTACTTC. It specifies CASRPSRGQETQYF.

This clonotype was seen only a few times. This rearrangement joins TRBV20-1 to TRBJ1-1; D is undetermined. The V end was cut by 0 bases, the J end by 2 bases, with 10 bases between. Germline CDR1 reads DFQATT; CDR2 reads SNEGSKA (reference sequence). The CDR3 is 14 residues long. The CDR3 is CSARDSGSNTEAFF. The CDR3 coding sequence is TGCAGTGCTAGAGATTCCGGCTCCAACACTGAAGCTTTCTTT.

This clonotype was observed many times. The gene calls are TRBV11-2 and TRBJ2-5; no reliable D call. Trimming pared 5 bases from V and 3 bases from J, leaving 19 bases between. This CDR3 spans 16 amino acids. From germline, CDR1 is SGHAT and CDR2 FQNNGV. In DNA, the CDR3 is TGTGCCAGCAGCCTAGGGCTTTTACAACCAAAAGAGACCCAGTACTTC. It translates to CASSLGLLQPKETQYF.

The rearrangement links TRBV7-2 to TRBJ2-7, with 7 positions matching TRBD2. V was pared by 0 bases and J by 4 bases, with 9 bases of the junction left unmatched. Germline V CDR1 and CDR2: SGHTA, FQGNSA. CDR3 size: 16 residues. CDR3 loop: CASSLALGAGIYEQYF. CDR3 coding DNA: TGTGCCAGCAGCTTAGCTCTAGGAGCGGGGATTTACGAGCAGTACTTC.

The rearrangement links TRBV5-6 to TRBJ1-1; D is uncertain. Deletions cut 2 bases from V and 5 bases from J, with 7 bases between. This CDR3 is built from 12 residues. CDR1 is SGHDT, CDR2 YYEEEE, per germline. This CDR3 reads CASSLGATEAFF. CDR3 DNA sequence: TGTGCCAGCAGCTTAGGAGCTACTGAAGCTTTCTTT.

This clonotype was picked up a small number of times. This chain joins TRBV7-2 and TRBJ2-5; 8 nucleotides agree with TRBD2. V shed 3 bases, J shed 0 bases, and the junction held 3 bases outside the gene matches. The CDR3 is 15 residues long. Germline loops: CDR1 SGHTA, CDR2 FQGNSA. In DNA, the CDR3 is TGTGCCAGCAGCTTTAGCGGGGCGAACCAAGAGACCCAGTACTTC. This gives the protein CASSFSGANQETQYF.